This TCR beta chain was found in a study of cytomegalovirus exposure and HLA in healthy donors. Overall study: In a previous analysis, around 110 million unique TCR beta sequences were found from 150 million to 200 million T cells. Points from the study as a whole: Accurate prediction of HLA-A and HLA-B alleles (for most subjects) was reportedly achieved from TCR beta sequences.

This clone is a singleton in its sample. The antigen is unknown. Primers for the PCR totalled 60 Vbeta and 13 Jbeta. Repertoires were generated with immunoSEQ multiplex PCR, while TCRdb's copy carries only in-frame clones and drops some. The sample carries about 160,000 clones, around four fifths recorded once. Germline CDR1 SGHVS, CDR2 FNYEAQ. This CDR3 is 18 amino acids long. V was pared by 3 bases and J by 3 bases, with 17 bases of the junction left unmatched. The receptor was derived from a man between 50 and 59 years old in good health and CMV-seropositive. Material: PBMCs. The rearrangement links TRBV7-6 to TRBJ2-7, with 7 bases matching TRBD1. CDR3 coding DNA: TGTGCCAGCAGCTTGTCGTTGTTTGCCCGACAGGGTCTCTACGAGCAGTACTTC. It is translated as CASSLSLFARQGLYEQYF.